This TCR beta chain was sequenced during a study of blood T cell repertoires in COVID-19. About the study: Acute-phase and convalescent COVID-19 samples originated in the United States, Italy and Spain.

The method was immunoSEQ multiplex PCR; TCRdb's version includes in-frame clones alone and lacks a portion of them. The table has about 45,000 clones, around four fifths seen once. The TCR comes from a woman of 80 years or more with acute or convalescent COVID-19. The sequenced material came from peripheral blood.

CDR3 sequence reads: CASSDRLYQPQHF. CDR3 nucleotides: TGTGCCAGCAGTGACAGACTTTATCAGCCCCAGCATTTT. The rearrangement joins TRBV7-2 to TRBJ1-5; TRBD1 might be the D (5 bases). CDR1 and CDR2 from the germline V gene are SGHTA and FQGNSA. This CDR3 has 13 amino acids. The V end lost 6 bases, the J end lost 5 bases, and 11 bases lay between the germline ends.